This TCR beta chain was retrieved from a study of shared clonotypes between healthy human individuals. Whole-study context: Every donor yielded three CD4 naive, three CD4 memory, two CD8 naive and one CD8 memory plate.

Repertoires were generated with immunoSEQ multiplex PCR, while TCRdb's copy carries only in-frame clones and drops some. The sample consists of about 2.1 million clones, approximately 92% of them appearing once. Germline V gene sequence: CDR1 MNHEY, CDR2 SMNVEV (reference sequence). The V and J ends lost 4 bases and 4 bases respectively, with 14 bases between them. This CDR3 is 14 amino acids long. Naive CD8 cells lacked CD45RO, underwent positive selection for CCR7 and left out terminally differentiated effector memory CD45RA+ cells. The chain uses TRBV27 and TRBJ2-7; D may be TRBD1 (5 bases). The receptor's source is a young man in good health. Some clones in this sample may be carry-over from other donors' samples. Material: naive CD8+ T cells from PBMCs. For the CDR3, the DNA is TGTGCCAGCAGTTCGGACACCGATAGATACGAGCAGTACTTC. Translated, it gives CASSSDTDRYEQYF.